The 7 T cell receptor beta chains reported below all come from one sample, sequenced in a study of T cell changes during pregnancy in multiple sclerosis. Only in-frame clones appear in the TCRdb table, and some are missing; sequencing was by immunoSEQ multiplex PCR. The sample lists tens of thousands of clones, over 80% occurring once. This sample comprised CD8+ T cells from peripheral blood mononuclear cells, obtained in the third trimester of pregnancy. These receptor sequences come from a female donor with multiple sclerosis, enrolled in a pregnancy study.

This chain joins TRBV27 and TRBJ2-3, with D perhaps matching TRBD1 (6 bases). Trimming removed 1 base at V and 2 bases at J, with 10 bases between. Per the germline V gene, CDR1 is MNHEY and CDR2 is SMNVEV (reference sequence). The CDR3 spans 15 residues. The CDR3 here is CASSLWTAYTDTQYF. DNA of the CDR3: TGTGCCAGCAGTTTATGGACAGCTTACACAGATACGCAGTATTTT.

The rearrangement links TRBV28 to TRBJ1-2; D possibly corresponds to TRBD1 (5 bases). Germline CDR1 reads MDHEN; CDR2 reads SYDVKM. The CDR3 extends over 15 amino acids. Trimming cost V 7 bases and J 8 bases, with 23 bases left between them. This CDR3 reads CASISGVGSRGGYTF. In DNA, the CDR3 is TGTGCCAGCATCTCGGGGGTTGGCTCCAGAGGAGGCTACACCTTC.

As DNA, the CDR3 is TGCGCCAGCAAAAGCGGGAGCTACGAGCAGTACTTC. This gives the protein CASKSGSYEQYF. The gene calls are TRBV5-1 and TRBJ2-7; TRBD2 matches at 8 bases. Germline V CDR1 and CDR2: SGHRS, YFSETQ. Germline trimming cut 6 bases from V and 3 bases from J; bases unmatched to any gene: 2. The CDR3 loop spans 12 amino acids.

The genes are TRBV27 and TRBJ2-7; tentatively, D is TRBD1 (6 bases). The CDR3 has 15 residues. The germline CDR1 and CDR2 sequences are MNHEY and SMNVEV (reference sequence). The V gene lost 3 bases and the J gene lost 1 base, with 13 bases spanning the gap. The chain's CDR3 is CASSFLGQTSYEQYF. The CDR3 DNA reads as TGTGCCAGCAGTTTCCTCGGACAGACTTCCTACGAGCAGTACTTC.

This chain connects TRBV19 to TRBJ2-5; unclear D gene. This CDR3 is 13 amino acids long. Deletions cut 7 bases from V and 4 bases from J, with 13 bases between. CDR1 is LNHDA and CDR2 is SQIVND in the germline V gene (reference sequence). The DNA for the CDR3 is TGTGCCAGTAACGACCGAAGGAGAGAGACCCAGTACTTC. Translation: CASNDRRRETQYF.

CDR3 bases: TGTGCCAGCAGGATTGGGGGGGTAGGCGAGCAGTACTTC. Its translation is CASRIGGVGEQYF. The V and J genes are TRBV6-5 and TRBJ2-7, with 7 bases aligning to TRBD2. The CDR3 spans 13 residues. Unmatched junction bases numbered 8, after V lost 6 bases and J lost 6 bases. The germline gives CDR1 MNHEY, CDR2 SVGAGI.

The chain carries TRBV4-2 and TRBJ2-7; no definite D call. The CDR3 extends over 14 amino acids. The germline V gene encodes CDR1 LGHNA and CDR2 YNFKEQ. Between the trimmed V and J ends, which lost 2 bases and 5 bases, there was a span of 13 bases. The CDR3: CASSQYESRDEQYF. The CDR3 bases are TGTGCCAGCAGCCAATATGAGAGCCGCGACGAGCAGTACTTC.